Listed here is a single TCR beta chain. Its antigen is currently not known. No base quality information exists; no much larger clone differs at one position. Focal radiation therapy combined with CTLA-4 blockade (ipilimumab) was tested in patients with chemo-refractory metastatic non-small-cell lung cancer. The data derive from a study of radiotherapy plus CTLA-4 blockade in lung cancer (dated by TCRdb to 2017 to 2018). About the study as a whole: Objective responses were observed in approximately 18% of enrolled patients, and disease control was achieved in around 28%.

General study outcomes and caveats: The strongest predictors of response were reported to be early dynamic shifts in blood T cell clones along with a rise in serum interferon-beta following radiation. TCR clones derived from tumors expanded in peripheral blood after treatment with radiotherapy and ipilimumab.

The library was obtained by the immunoSEQ multiplex PCR assay. Drawn from immuneACCESS, this table holds only the in-frame rearrangements with V and J called that TCRdb kept. Clones are partly lost; checked studies trace under half to an unresolved V gene and leave the rest unexplained. Counted in this sample were about 120,000 clones; 75% to 90% of them appeared once. In total, the top ten clones hold just under 7% of the sample. The cysteine opens and the phenylalanine closes a CDR3 of 18 amino acids. Solely the CDR3 DNA is kept, with 54 bases framed from the first base. The V end loses 2 bases and the J end loses 0 bases, and a stretch of 17 bases separates them.

This clonotype was obtained from a human donor with non-small cell lung cancer that progressed on radiotherapy plus ipilimumab. Here the chain combines TRBV6-7 and TRBJ1-5; TRBD1 is a weak D gene call, 6 bases matching. TRBV6-7 is placed among ORFs of uncertain function. The specimen was peripheral blood, collected from a patient treated with radiotherapy plus ipilimumab. The DNA sequence reads TGTGCCAGCAGTTACGTTAACGGGACACTCTATAGCAATCAGCCCCAGCATTTT. Its translation is CASSYVNGTLYSNQPQHF.